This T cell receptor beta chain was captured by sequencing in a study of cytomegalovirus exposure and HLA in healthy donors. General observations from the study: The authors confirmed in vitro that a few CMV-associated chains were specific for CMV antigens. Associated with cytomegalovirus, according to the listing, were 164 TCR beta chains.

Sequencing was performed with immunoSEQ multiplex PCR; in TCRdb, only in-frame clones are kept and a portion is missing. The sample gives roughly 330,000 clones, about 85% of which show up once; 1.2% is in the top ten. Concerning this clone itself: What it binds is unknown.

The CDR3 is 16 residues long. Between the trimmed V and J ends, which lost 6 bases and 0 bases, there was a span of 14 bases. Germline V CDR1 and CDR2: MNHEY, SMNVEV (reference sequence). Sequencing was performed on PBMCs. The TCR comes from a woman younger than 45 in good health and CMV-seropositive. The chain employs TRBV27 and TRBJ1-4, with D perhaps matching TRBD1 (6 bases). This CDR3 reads CASSPRRGPTNEKLFF. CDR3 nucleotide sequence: TGTGCCAGCAGCCCACGCCGGGGGCCAACTAATGAAAAACTGTTTTTT.